These T cell receptor beta chains were read from a single sample in a study of early T cells in non-severe SARS-CoV-2 infection. MiXCR was run by TCRdb on the 5' RACE reads, yielding one entry per CDR3 protein. The sample yields around 50,000 distinct CDR3 sequences, about an eighth seen once. The sample consisted of whole blood. The source of these receptors is an adult who was a healthcare worker with PCR-confirmed SARS-CoV-2 infection or an uninfected control (not recorded which). Each CDR3 is given with its conserved first and last residue. Fields, in order: CDR3 protein, CDR3 DNA, clone size, J gene, D gene, V gene. The D gene is left open where the match is weak. Expanded clones get a size class; other rows say once, few or many, or leave the size out.

cdr3_aa: CASSSGTANYGYTF; cdr3_nt: TGTGCCAGCAGTTCGGGGACAGCTAACTATGGCTACACCTTC; clone_size: NA; j_call: TRBJ1-2; d_call: TRBD1; v_call: TRBV28
cdr3_aa: CASSLGAGSGRSNEQFF; cdr3_nt: TGTGCCAGCAGCTTAGGGGCAGGTAGCGGGAGGAGCAATGAGCAGTTCTTC; clone_size: few; j_call: TRBJ2-1; d_call: TRBD2; v_call: TRBV7-2
cdr3_aa: CSARVSQGYNEQFF; cdr3_nt: TGCAGTGCTAGAGTATCACAGGGTTACAATGAGCAGTTCTTC; clone_size: many; j_call: TRBJ2-1; d_call: NA; v_call: TRBV20-1
cdr3_aa: CSVERGRALRADTQYF; cdr3_nt: TGCAGCGTTGAAAGGGGGAGGGCCCTCCGGGCAGATACGCAGTATTTT; clone_size: few; j_call: TRBJ2-3; d_call: NA; v_call: TRBV29-1
cdr3_aa: CASSRRGLAGGNEQFF; cdr3_nt: TGTGCCAGCTCACGCCGGGGACTAGCGGGAGGCAATGAGCAGTTCTTC; clone_size: NA; j_call: TRBJ2-1; d_call: TRBD2; v_call: TRBV18
cdr3_aa: CASSGDRVYGYTF; cdr3_nt: TGTGCCAGCAGTGGGGACAGGGTCTATGGCTACACCTTC; clone_size: many; j_call: TRBJ1-2; d_call: TRBD1; v_call: TRBV28
cdr3_aa: CAISEVRTSSYEQYF; cdr3_nt: TGTGCCATCAGTGAAGTTAGGACCAGCTCCTACGAGCAGTACTTC; clone_size: NA; j_call: TRBJ2-7; d_call: NA; v_call: TRBV10-3
cdr3_aa: CASSGQISNQPQHF; cdr3_nt: TGTGCCAGTAGCGGACAGATTAGCAATCAGCCCCAGCATTTT; clone_size: NA; j_call: TRBJ1-5; d_call: NA; v_call: TRBV19
cdr3_aa: CSAAGRSGGNYGYTF; cdr3_nt: TGCAGCGCCGCGGGTAGGAGCGGGGGCAACTATGGCTACACCTTC; clone_size: NA; j_call: TRBJ1-2; d_call: NA; v_call: TRBV29-1
cdr3_aa: CASSFPFSGAEAFF; cdr3_nt: TGTGCCAGCAGTTTCCCATTCTCCGGGGCTGAAGCTTTCTTT; clone_size: many; j_call: TRBJ1-1; d_call: NA; v_call: TRBV28